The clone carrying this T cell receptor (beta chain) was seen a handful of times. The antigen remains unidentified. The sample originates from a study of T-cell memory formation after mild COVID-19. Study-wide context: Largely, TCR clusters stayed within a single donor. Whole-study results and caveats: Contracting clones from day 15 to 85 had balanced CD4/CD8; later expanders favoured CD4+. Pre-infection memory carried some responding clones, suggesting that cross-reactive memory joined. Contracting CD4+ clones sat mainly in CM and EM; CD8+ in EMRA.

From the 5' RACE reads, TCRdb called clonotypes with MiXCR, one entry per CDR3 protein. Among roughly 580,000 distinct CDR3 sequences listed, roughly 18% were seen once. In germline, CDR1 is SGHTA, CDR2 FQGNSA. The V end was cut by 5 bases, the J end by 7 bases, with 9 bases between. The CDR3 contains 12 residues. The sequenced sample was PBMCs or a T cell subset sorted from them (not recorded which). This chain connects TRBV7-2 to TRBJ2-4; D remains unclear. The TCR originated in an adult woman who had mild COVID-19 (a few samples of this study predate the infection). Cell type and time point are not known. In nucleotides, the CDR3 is TGTGCCAGCAGCCCTTTTGGTAACATTCAGTACTTC. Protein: CASSPFGNIQYF.